The source of this T cell receptor beta chain is a study of T cell responses to AZD1222 COVID-19 vaccine. Study-wide points: Baseline testing showed seropositivity in only a handful of AZD1222 recipients. Repertoire samples came only from after the peak T cell response. Spike was spanned by vaccine-associated CD4 TCRs, which were dominant at 160-218 and 743-854. Among spike-specific TCRs, nearly half reportedly target unmutated variant regions.

This CDR3 has 12 residues. Trimming took 7 bases from V and 2 from J, leaving 8 bases between them. Here immunoSEQ multiplex PCR was the method, and the copy in TCRdb shows in-frame clones only, minus some. Here the sample spans roughly 77,000 clones, roughly 90% being singletons. This clone was picked up a small number of times. Its antigen is undetermined. The sequence derives from an adult in good health. The chain couples TRBV12-3 or TRBV12-4 to TRBJ1-2; D is perhaps TRBD1 (5 bases). Specimen: peripheral blood, collected on day 0 of AZD1222 vaccination. The CDR3 loop is CASTAGNYGYTF. As DNA, the CDR3 is TGTGCCAGCACCGCAGGGAACTATGGCTACACCTTC.